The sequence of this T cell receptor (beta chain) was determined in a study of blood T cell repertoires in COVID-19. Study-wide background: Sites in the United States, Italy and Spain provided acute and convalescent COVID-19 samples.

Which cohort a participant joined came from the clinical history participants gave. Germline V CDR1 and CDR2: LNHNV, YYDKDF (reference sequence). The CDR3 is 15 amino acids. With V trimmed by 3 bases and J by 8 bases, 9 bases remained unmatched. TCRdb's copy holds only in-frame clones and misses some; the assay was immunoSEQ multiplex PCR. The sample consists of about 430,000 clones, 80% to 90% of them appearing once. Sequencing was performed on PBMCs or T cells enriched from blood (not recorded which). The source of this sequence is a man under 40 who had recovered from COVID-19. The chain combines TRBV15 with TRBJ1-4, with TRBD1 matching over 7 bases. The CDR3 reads CATSRIGGGREKLFF. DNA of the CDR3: TGTGCCACCAGCAGGATCGGAGGGGGCAGGGAAAAACTGTTTTTT.